Following are 26 T cell receptor beta chains from one sample sequenced in a study of blood T cell repertoires in COVID-19. The assay was immunoSEQ multiplex PCR, and TCRdb's table has in-frame clones only and misses some. The repertoire has approximately 320,000 clones, around nine tenths of them found once; the top ten carry around 2.5%. The specimen was PBMCs or T cells enriched from blood (not recorded which). The source is a man aged 55 to 70 who had recovered from COVID-19.

J is TRBJ2-1 and V is TRBV7-2, with 7 bases aligning to TRBD2. V was pared by 4 bases and J by 3 bases, with 9 bases of the junction left unmatched. Germline V gives CDR1 SGHTA, CDR2 FQGNSA. This CDR3 spans 16 amino acids. The chain's CDR3 is CASSYGLVGYYNEQFF. The CDR3 region has the DNA TGTGCCAGCAGCTACGGACTAGTCGGGTACTACAATGAGCAGTTCTTC.

As regards this clone: Germline and junction disagree at one end, which may indicate a read error. The chain has TRBV7-2 and TRBJ2-1; 13 positions agree with TRBD2. Per germline, CDR1 SGHTA and CDR2 FQGNSA. CDR3 size: 16 residues. CDR3 protein: CASSPTSGRSSNEQFF. CDR3 sequence (DNA): TGTGCCAGCAGCCCGACTAGCGGGAGGTCCTCCAATGAGCAGTTCTTC.

J is TRBJ1-5 and V is TRBV12-3 or TRBV12-4; D gene unclear. This CDR3 comprises 12 residues. V was pared by 3 bases and J by 6 bases, with 6 bases between. The chain's CDR3 is CASSLEGQPQHF. CDR3 sequence (DNA): TGTGCCAGCAGTTTGGAGGGTCAGCCCCAGCATTTT.

The rearrangement links TRBV27 to TRBJ2-3; D not resolved. The CDR3 loop spans 15 amino acids. Germline CDR1 is MNHEY and CDR2 is SMNVEV (reference sequence). V lost 7 bases to trimming and J lost 5 bases, with 19 bases between them. For the CDR3, the DNA is TGTGCCAGCAATCCCGCAAGGCCGGGTTTAGATACGCAGTATTTT. Translation: CASNPARPGLDTQYF.

The chain carries TRBV10-3 and TRBJ2-1, with 8 bases fitting TRBD2. CDR1 ENHRY and CDR2 SYGVKD come from the germline V gene. This CDR3 has 15 residues. The V and J ends lost 4 bases and 2 bases, in that order; junction bases with no gene match: 4. The CDR3 here is CAISGQRETYNEQFF. In nucleotides, the CDR3 is TGTGCCATCAGTGGGCAGCGGGAGACCTACAATGAGCAGTTCTTC.

The chain couples TRBV2 to TRBJ2-1; 7 nucleotides match TRBD2. CDR1 and CDR2 (germline): SNHLY, FYNNEI. The CDR3 extends over 15 amino acids. J gave up 7 bases and V 5 bases, and 11 bases lay outside the gene matches. The CDR3 spells CASSSSGNSRNEQFF. As DNA, the CDR3 is TGTGCCAGCAGTAGCAGCGGGAATTCGCGGAATGAGCAGTTCTTC.

This chain links TRBV28 with TRBJ2-7; no firm D call. CDR1 is MDHEN and CDR2 is SYDVKM in the germline V gene. V was pared by 3 bases and J by 2 bases, with 5 bases between. This CDR3 comprises 12 residues. The CDR3 loop is CASSFSAYEQYF. The CDR3 DNA is TGTGCCAGCAGTTTCTCAGCCTACGAGCAGTACTTC. Filled out from reference TRBV28 and TRBJ2-7, the complete variable domain reads DVKVTQSSRYLVKRTGEKVFLECVQDMDHENMFWYRQDPGLGLRLIYFSYDVKMKEKGDIPEGYSVSREKKERFSLILESASTNQTSMYLCASSFSAYEQYFGPGTRLTVT.

The chain couples TRBV6-5 to TRBJ1-3; D is ambiguous. Germline-derived CDR1 and CDR2 are MNHEY and SVGAGI. The CDR3 consists of 15 residues. The V end was cut by 6 bases, the J end by 0 bases, with 12 bases between. CDR3 sequence (DNA): TGTGCCAGCAGACTTATACCTGACTCTGGAAACACCATATATTTT. It is translated as CASRLIPDSGNTIYF.

This clone has a single count. The V and J genes are TRBV10-3 and TRBJ2-3; TRBD1 matches 7 bases. V lost 6 bases to trimming and J lost 0 bases; unmatched junction nucleotides: 6. The CDR3 consists of 15 residues. The germline CDR1 and CDR2 sequences are ENHRY and SYGVKD. CDR3 sequence: CAIRGTALSTDTQYF. The CDR3 bases are TGTGCCATCAGGGGGACAGCCCTTAGCACAGATACGCAGTATTTT.

This chain joins TRBV12-3 or TRBV12-4 and TRBJ1-4, with a weak D call TRBD1 (6 bases). This CDR3 region has 13 residues. Trimming left V 4 bases short and J 5 bases short, with 8 bases between. CDR3 nucleotides: TGTGCCAGCAGTTCAGGGGCAAATGAAAAACTGTTTTTT. It translates to CASSSGANEKLFF.

A remark on this clone: The same CDR3 arises from other DNA sequences in this sample as well. The V gene is TRBV12-3 or TRBV12-4, the J gene TRBJ1-1; D is ambiguous. V shed 5 bases and J shed 6 bases, with 7 bases lying between them. This CDR3 is built from 11 residues. The CDR3 spells CASSLGSEAFF. DNA for the CDR3: TGTGCCAGCAGTCTCGGGTCTGAAGCTTTCTTT.

The chain couples TRBV5-1 to TRBJ2-1, with 11 bases that match TRBD2. Germline V gene data show CDR1 as SGHRS and CDR2 as YFSETQ. Losses at the gene ends were 0 bases for V and 8 bases for J; bases not matched to a gene: 10. This CDR3 comprises 17 residues. The CDR3 coding sequence is TGCGCCAGCAGCTTGGCGGAACTAGCGGGAGAAGCACATGAGCAGTTCTTC. This sequence encodes CASSLAELAGEAHEQFF.

The chain employs TRBV7-9 and TRBJ1-4; tentatively, D is TRBD1 (6 bases). Trimming shortened V by 0 bases and J by 8 bases, and 10 bases separated the two germline ends. The CDR3 is 14 amino acids. Germline V gene data show CDR1 as SEHNR and CDR2 as FQNEAQ (reference sequence). CDR3: CASSLAGGAEKLFF. In nucleotides, the CDR3 is TGTGCCAGCAGCTTAGCAGGGGGGGCGGAAAAACTGTTTTTT.

The V call is TRBV5-6, the J call TRBJ1-1; TRBD1 aligns across 7 bases. Germline CDR1 is SGHDT and CDR2 is YYEEEE. The ends lost 3 bases at V and 6 bases at J; junction bases unmatched: 2. CDR3 length: 12 residues. The CDR3 is CASSYRGSEAFF. The CDR3 DNA reads TGTGCCAGCAGCTACAGGGGATCTGAAGCTTTCTTT.

V gene TRBV12-3 or TRBV12-4 combines with J gene TRBJ2-1; TRBD1 might be the D (5 bases). CDR3 length: 11 amino acids. V was cut by 8 bases and J by 7 bases, with 9 bases left in between. The CDR3 sequence is CASQGVNEQFF. For the CDR3, the DNA is TGTGCCAGCCAGGGTGTTAATGAGCAGTTCTTC.

The rearrangement uses TRBV2 and TRBJ1-1; maybe TRBD1 (6 bases). The CDR3 totals 15 residues. Germline CDR1 is SNHLY and CDR2 is FYNNEI. With 3 bases removed from V and 1 base from J, the gap between germline ends came to 12 bases. This CDR3 reads CASSDPGQANTEAFF. CDR3 sequence (DNA): TGTGCCAGCAGTGATCCGGGACAAGCGAACACTGAAGCTTTCTTT.

The J gene is TRBJ1-2, the V gene TRBV19; 8 bases agree with TRBD1. Losses at the gene ends were 4 bases for V and 4 bases for J; bases not matched to a gene: 8. This CDR3 spans 15 amino acids. Germline CDR1 LNHDA, CDR2 SQIVND (reference sequence). The CDR3 reads CASSNPGGSGYGYTF. CDR3 nucleotide sequence: TGTGCCAGTAGTAACCCAGGGGGCAGCGGCTATGGCTACACCTTC.

V gene TRBV3-1 (or the pseudogene TRBV3-2) combines with J gene TRBJ2-3; possible D gene TRBD2, 5 bases. The CDR3 loop spans 20 amino acids. Germline loops: CDR1 LGHDT, CDR2 YNNKEL (reference sequence). V lost 2 bases, J lost 0 bases, and 24 bases lay in between. Here the CDR3 reads CASSQFSSSRKARSTDTQYF. The CDR3 DNA reads as TGTGCCAGCAGCCAATTTTCTTCTAGCAGAAAGGCCCGAAGCACAGATACGCAGTATTTT.

This chain connects TRBV4-1 to TRBJ2-7; weak D call: TRBD1 (8 bases). The CDR3 length is 16 residues. V shed 3 bases and J shed 4 bases, with 19 bases lying between them. The V gene's germline CDR1 is MGHRA and CDR2 YSYEKL. The CDR3 reads CASSHNTGGGTYEQYF. CDR3 DNA: TGCGCCAGCAGCCACAACACAGGGGGGGGTACGTACGAGCAGTACTTC.

This clone has only a few counts. The CDR3 sequence: CASSDLSRIVYGYTF. CDR3 in DNA: TGTGCCAGCAGTGATTTGAGTCGTATCGTCTATGGCTACACCTTC. The V call is TRBV2, the J call TRBJ1-2; D unclear. Germline V lookup: CDR1 SNHLY, CDR2 FYNNEI. This CDR3 region has 15 residues. Trimming removed 3 bases at V and 4 bases at J, with 15 bases between.

This chain connects TRBV29-1 to TRBJ1-3; TRBD1 agrees at 9 bases. V was clipped by 6 bases and J by 1 base; unmatched bases: 10. CDR3 size: 16 residues. CDR1 is SQVTM and CDR2 is ANQGSEA in the germline V gene. CDR3 region: CSVGGGTGRSGNTIYF. In DNA form, the CDR3 reads TGCAGCGTCGGGGGGGGGACAGGGAGATCTGGAAACACCATATATTTT.

The gene calls are TRBV5-6 and TRBJ2-1; 9 nucleotides match TRBD2. Per germline, CDR1 SGHDT and CDR2 YYEEEE. The length of the CDR3 is 14 residues. V dropped 0 bases and J dropped 8; count of bases not matched to a gene: 3. The CDR3 here is CASSLGLAADEQFF. CDR3 coding DNA: TGTGCCAGCAGCTTGGGACTAGCGGCGGATGAGCAGTTCTTC.

The chain carries TRBV6-6 and TRBJ1-1; TRBD1 matches at 7 bases. CDR1 is MNHNY, CDR2 SVGAGI, per germline (reference sequence). This CDR3 spans 13 amino acids. Trimming cost V 3 bases and J 5 bases; bases outside gene matches: 3. CDR3 nucleotides: TGTGCCAGCAGTTATGACAGGGAGACTGAAGCTTTCTTT. Protein sequence: CASSYDRETEAFF.

The chain combines TRBV7-9 with TRBJ1-2, with D possibly being TRBD1 (5 bases). The V end was cut by 5 bases, the J end by 7 bases, with 17 bases between. This CDR3 is 14 amino acids long. Germline assignment: CDR1 SEHNR and CDR2 FQNEAQ (reference sequence). The CDR3 protein is CASSTGVQGRGYTF. The CDR3 DNA follows: TGTGCCAGCAGCACGGGGGTGCAGGGCCGTGGCTACACCTTC.

The sample holds a few counts of this clone. The CDR3: CASSGYSEQYF. CDR3 bases: TGTGCCAGCAGTGGATACTCCGAGCAGTACTTC. The chain couples TRBV2 to TRBJ2-7; D is uncertain. V lost 4 bases and J lost 6, with 7 bases in between. The CDR3 is 11 amino acids. Germline CDR1 and CDR2: SNHLY and FYNNEI.

This clone was observed once. V usage is TRBV5-5 and J usage is TRBJ1-5, with a weak D call TRBD1 (5 bases). The CDR3 consists of 18 residues. Germline CDR1 SGHKS, CDR2 YYEKEE (reference sequence). V gave up 2 bases and J gave up 1 base, with 19 bases separating them. CDR3 sequence reads: CASSFRAPPGVSNQPQHF. The CDR3, as DNA: TGTGCCAGCAGCTTCCGAGCCCCGCCGGGGGTGAGCAATCAGCCCCAGCATTTT.